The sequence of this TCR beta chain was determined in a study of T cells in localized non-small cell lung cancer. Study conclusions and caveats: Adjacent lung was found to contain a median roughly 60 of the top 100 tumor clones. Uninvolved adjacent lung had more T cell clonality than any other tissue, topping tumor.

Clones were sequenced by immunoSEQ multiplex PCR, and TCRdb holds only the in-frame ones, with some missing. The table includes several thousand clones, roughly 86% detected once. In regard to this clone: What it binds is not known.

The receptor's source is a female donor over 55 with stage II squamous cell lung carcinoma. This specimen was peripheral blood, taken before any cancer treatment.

In nucleotides, the CDR3 is TGTGCCACCAGCAGAGCAGGACAGGCGGAGACCCAGTACTTC. Protein: CATSRAGQAETQYF. The chain carries TRBV15 and TRBJ2-5; TRBD1 agrees at 7 bases. The junction had 4 bases not matched to a gene; V was cut back by 1 base and J by 5 bases. The germline V gene encodes CDR1 LNHNV and CDR2 YYDKDF (reference sequence). The CDR3 totals 14 residues.